Listed below are T cell receptor beta chains from one sample, sequenced in a study of cytomegalovirus exposure and HLA in healthy donors. TCRdb's table, derived via immunoSEQ multiplex PCR, lists solely in-frame clones and lacks some. The sample shows roughly 130,000 clones, around 66% of them seen only once. Sequencing input: PBMCs. These receptor sequences come from a woman aged 60 to 75 in good health and CMV-seronegative. Both conserved end residues are part of each CDR3. The D gene is left open where the match is weak. Rows give clone size only sometimes, using once, few, many, or a class for an expanded clone.

J: TRBJ2-6
V: TRBV28
size: .
D: .
CDR3: CASSSIGTGFGIVGSGANVLTF
DNA: TGTGCCAGCAGTTCTATAGGAACAGGGTTCGGGATAGTCGGCTCTGGGGCCAACGTCCTGACTTTC

J: TRBJ1-2
V: TRBV7-2
size: few
D: .
CDR3: CASSSLRGYGYTF
DNA: TGTGCCAGCAGCTCCTTAAGAGGGTATGGCTACACCTTC

J: TRBJ2-5
V: TRBV11-2
size: few
D: .
CDR3: CASSLDLGGAETQYF
DNA: TGTGCCAGCAGCTTAGATCTGGGGGGAGCGGAGACCCAGTACTTC

J: TRBJ2-1
V: TRBV5-1
size: few
D: .
CDR3: CASSPGDSPYNEQFF
DNA: TGCGCCAGCAGCCCGGGGGACAGTCCCTACAATGAGCAGTTCTTC

J: TRBJ2-1
V: TRBV7-9
size: .
D: .
CDR3: CASRASTGYNEQFF
DNA: TGTGCCAGCAGGGCATCGACAGGTTACAATGAGCAGTTCTTC

J: TRBJ2-7
V: TRBV21-1
size: .
D: .
CDR3: CAPWGLAGPGGDEQYF
DNA: TGTGCCCCTTGGGGACTAGCGGGCCCGGGTGGCGACGAGCAGTACTTC

J: TRBJ2-5
V: TRBV4-2
size: .
D: .
CDR3: CASSPSSGVQETQYF
DNA: TGTGCCAGCAGCCCCAGCAGCGGAGTCCAAGAGACCCAGTACTTC

J: TRBJ2-6
V: TRBV9
size: .
D: .
CDR3: CASSVRVTATSGANVLTF
DNA: TGTGCCAGCAGCGTCCGTGTGACAGCGACCTCTGGGGCCAACGTCCTGACTTTC

J: TRBJ2-7
V: TRBV5-1
size: .
D: TRBD2
CDR3: CASSFENAGTSWDYEQYF
DNA: TGCGCCAGCAGCTTCGAAAATGCCGGGACTAGTTGGGACTACGAGCAGTACTTC

J: TRBJ2-6
V: TRBV5-6
size: .
D: .
CDR3: CASRLTGSSGANVLTF
DNA: TGTGCCAGCAGGCTAACAGGGAGCTCTGGGGCCAACGTCCTGACTTTC

J: TRBJ1-1
V: TRBV18
size: .
D: .
CDR3: CASSLRGNAEAFF
DNA: TGTGCCAGCTCACTACGGGGAAATGCTGAAGCTTTCTTT

J: TRBJ2-1
V: TRBV7-2
size: once
D: .
CDR3: CASSLDLSPSNEQFF
DNA: TGTGCCAGCAGCTTAGACCTATCCCCCTCGAATGAGCAGTTCTTC

J: TRBJ2-7
V: TRBV5-1
size: .
D: .
CDR3: CASREASRSYEQYF
DNA: TGCGCCAGCAGGGAAGCGTCTAGAAGCTACGAGCAGTACTTC

J: TRBJ1-4
V: TRBV19
size: .
D: TRBD1
CDR3: CASSTPRTGNEKLFF
DNA: TGTGCCAGTAGTACTCCACGGACAGGGAATGAAAAACTGTTTTTT

J: TRBJ2-3
V: TRBV7-9
size: .
D: TRBD2
CDR3: CASSFDSGGPATDTQYF
DNA: TGTGCCAGCAGCTTTGATAGCGGGGGGCCAGCCACAGATACGCAGTATTTT

J: TRBJ1-1
V: TRBV25-1
size: few
D: TRBD1
CDR3: CASSDLPGQGKAFF
DNA: TGTGCCAGCAGTGATCTTCCGGGACAGGGGAAAGCTTTCTTT

J: TRBJ2-5
V: TRBV7-2
size: .
D: TRBD2
CDR3: CASRSSSGLQETQYF
DNA: TGTGCCAGCAGGTCGTCTAGCGGTTTACAAGAGACCCAGTACTTC

J: TRBJ2-1
V: TRBV27
size: .
D: TRBD2
CDR3: CASSLTGLAGVGTYNEQFF
DNA: TGTGCCAGCAGTTTAACTGGACTAGCGGGAGTAGGTACCTACAATGAGCAGTTCTTC

J: TRBJ2-3
V: TRBV7-9
size: few
D: .
CDR3: CASSPKGADTQYF
DNA: TGTGCCAGCAGCCCCAAGGGGGCAGATACGCAGTATTTT

J: TRBJ1-1
V: TRBV9
size: few
D: .
CDR3: CASSASQVLTEAFF
DNA: TGTGCCAGCAGCGCCTCACAGGTCCTCACTGAAGCTTTCTTT

J: TRBJ2-7
V: TRBV7-8
size: .
D: TRBD1
CDR3: CASSLRQGVAYEQYF
DNA: TGTGCCAGCAGCTTAAGGCAGGGGGTGGCTTACGAGCAGTACTTC

J: TRBJ2-2
V: TRBV7-2
size: .
D: .
CDR3: CASSQPEANTGELFF
DNA: TGTGCCAGCAGCCAACCGGAGGCCAACACCGGGGAGCTGTTTTTT

J: TRBJ1-6
V: TRBV5-5
size: .
D: TRBD1
CDR3: CASSPATGVNSPLHF
DNA: TGTGCCAGCAGCCCAGCGACAGGGGTGAATTCACCCCTCCACTTT

J: TRBJ2-7
V: TRBV19
size: .
D: .
CDR3: CASSDVRTLDYEQYF
DNA: TGTGCCAGTAGTGATGTCCGGACACTTGACTACGAGCAGTACTTC

J: TRBJ2-3
V: TRBV28
size: .
D: .
CDR3: CASSSTAGARTSTDTQYF
DNA: TGTGCCAGCAGTTCCACCGCGGGCGCAAGAACTTCCACAGATACGCAGTATTTT

J: TRBJ2-2
V: TRBV7-3
size: .
D: TRBD1
CDR3: CASSSGTGFTGELFF
DNA: TGTGCCAGCAGTTCCGGGACAGGGTTCACCGGGGAGCTGTTTTTT

J: TRBJ2-7
V: TRBV5-4
size: .
D: .
CDR3: CASSFASAYEQYF
DNA: TGTGCCAGCAGCTTCGCTAGCGCATACGAGCAGTACTTC

J: TRBJ2-1
V: TRBV11-3
size: .
D: .
CDR3: CASSDDRYNEQFF
DNA: TGTGCCAGCAGCGATGACAGATACAATGAGCAGTTCTTC

J: TRBJ2-7
V: TRBV19
size: .
D: TRBD1
CDR3: CASSTRLGTGRSYEQYF
DNA: TGTGCCAGTAGCACCCGATTGGGGACAGGGCGCTCCTACGAGCAGTACTTC

J: TRBJ2-7
V: TRBV11-3
size: .
D: TRBD1
CDR3: CASSPGTGYYEQYF
DNA: TGTGCCAGCAGCCCCGGGACAGGGTACTACGAGCAGTACTTC

J: TRBJ1-2
V: TRBV4-2
size: once
D: TRBD1
CDR3: CASSQAVLRDRAGYTF
DNA: TGTGCCAGCAGCCAAGCGGTGCTTCGGGACAGGGCTGGCTACACCTTC

J: TRBJ1-1
V: TRBV19
size: .
D: TRBD1
CDR3: CASSIVQGAVEAFF
DNA: TGTGCCAGTAGTATAGTTCAGGGGGCGGTTGAAGCTTTCTTT

J: TRBJ1-1
V: TRBV7-8
size: .
D: TRBD1
CDR3: CASREGTDAEAFF
DNA: TGTGCCAGCAGGGAGGGGACAGACGCTGAAGCTTTCTTT

J: TRBJ1-1
V: TRBV5-1
size: .
D: .
CDR3: CASSLNQGNTEAFF
DNA: TGCGCCAGCAGCTTGAATCAGGGGAACACTGAAGCTTTCTTT

J: TRBJ2-5
V: TRBV7-8
size: once
D: TRBD2
CDR3: CASSARLAGGPLGETQYF
DNA: TGTGCCAGCAGCGCACGACTAGCGGGAGGGCCGTTAGGAGAGACCCAGTACTTC

J: TRBJ1-1
V: TRBV4-3
size: .
D: .
CDR3: CASSQLTGAEAFF
DNA: TGCGCCAGCAGCCAACTTACGGGTGCTGAAGCTTTCTTT

J: TRBJ2-5
V: TRBV27
size: .
D: TRBD2
CDR3: CASSSLGGKETQYF
DNA: TGTGCCAGCAGTTCCTTGGGGGGGAAAGAGACCCAGTACTTC

J: TRBJ1-1
V: TRBV10-3
size: few
D: .
CDR3: CAITLGGSNTEAFF
DNA: TGTGCCATCACCCTAGGCGGTTCAAACACTGAAGCTTTCTTT

J: TRBJ2-7
V: TRBV29-1
size: .
D: TRBD1
CDR3: CSVRTGTGKGEQYF
DNA: TGCAGCGTACGTACCGGGACAGGGAAAGGCGAGCAGTACTTC

J: TRBJ2-3
V: TRBV7-6
size: .
D: .
CDR3: CASSLVHSDTQYF
DNA: TGTGCCAGCAGCTTAGTCCACTCAGATACGCAGTATTTT

J: TRBJ2-7
V: TRBV21-1
size: .
D: .
CDR3: CASSRGQGRANEQYF
DNA: TGTGCCAGCAGCAGGGGACAGGGGCGGGCGAACGAGCAGTACTTC

J: TRBJ2-2
V: TRBV21-1
size: few
D: .
CDR3: CASRYLAGGLTGELFF
DNA: TGTGCCAGCAGATATCTAGCGGGAGGGCTCACCGGGGAGCTGTTTTTT

J: TRBJ2-7
V: TRBV15
size: .
D: .
CDR3: CATSRDLTSKGIYEQYF
DNA: TGTGCCACCAGCAGAGATCTTACTAGCAAGGGGATTTACGAGCAGTACTTC

J: TRBJ2-7
V: TRBV7-8
size: .
D: .
CDR3: CASSRALGLLYEQYF
DNA: TGTGCCAGCAGCCGAGCGTTAGGACTCCTCTACGAGCAGTACTTC

J: TRBJ2-2
V: TRBV28
size: .
D: .
CDR3: CASSLGVGELFF
DNA: TGTGCCAGCAGTTTGGGCGTCGGGGAGCTGTTTTTT

J: TRBJ1-2
V: TRBV27
size: .
D: .
CDR3: CASRFAHRTGIYGYTF
DNA: TGTGCCAGCAGGTTTGCCCATAGAACAGGGATCTATGGCTACACCTTC

J: TRBJ1-5
V: TRBV5-5
size: once
D: .
CDR3: CASSSRGGLNQPQHF
DNA: TGTGCCAGCAGCTCGCGGGGGGGTCTAAATCAGCCCCAGCATTTT

J: TRBJ2-6
V: TRBV2
size: few
D: TRBD1
CDR3: CASRADRVSTGANVLTF
DNA: TGTGCCAGCAGGGCGGACAGGGTGTCCACTGGGGCCAACGTCCTGACTTTC

J: TRBJ2-1
V: TRBV2
size: .
D: .
CDR3: CASSEGGAYNEQFF
DNA: TGTGCCAGCAGTGAAGGGGGCGCCTACAATGAGCAGTTCTTC

J: TRBJ1-2
V: TRBV12-5
size: .
D: TRBD1
CDR3: CASGSDRGYHGYTF
DNA: TGTGCTAGTGGTTCGGACAGGGGGTATCATGGCTACACCTTC

J: TRBJ2-7
V: TRBV10-3
size: few
D: TRBD2
CDR3: CAISGTSGGSYEQYF
DNA: TGTGCCATCAGTGGGACTAGCGGGGGGTCCTACGAGCAGTACTTC

J: TRBJ2-5
V: TRBV2
size: .
D: .
CDR3: CASSEQSTLQKTQYF
DNA: TGTGCCAGCAGTGAGCAATCAACATTACAAAAGACCCAGTACTTC

J: TRBJ2-1
V: TRBV5-1
size: .
D: TRBD1
CDR3: CASSAGDSSYNEQFF
DNA: TGCGCCAGCAGCGCAGGGGACAGCTCCTACAATGAGCAGTTCTTC